The clone carrying this TCR beta chain has only a few counts. This entry comes from a study of blood T cell repertoires in COVID-19. Background on the study: Samples of COVID-19 (acute and convalescent) were obtained from the United States, Italy and Spain. T cells, B-cell-depleted T cells, or PBMCs supplied cDNA or gDNA.

In the authors' methods: Counts of nucleated cells, estimated from reference gene primer amplification, were obtained. The method was immunoSEQ multiplex PCR; TCRdb's version includes in-frame clones alone and lacks a portion of them. V, J and clone size are taken as reported in that table, and D and trimming were inferred from the DNA itself. The sample includes fewer than 350,000 clones, around 90% of them seen just once. There are 13 residues in the CDR3. Germline-derived CDR1 and CDR2 are MDHEN and SYDVKM. V lost 4 bases and J lost 3; bases outside the gene matches: 2. Recovery meant two consecutive negative NP/OP PCR tests, professional clearance, or resolved symptoms.

The sequencing sample was made of PBMCs or T cells enriched from blood (not recorded which). This sequence was found in a woman aged 35 to 49 who had recovered from COVID-19. The gene calls are TRBV28 and TRBJ1-2, with TRBD1 matching 7 bases. The CDR3 bases are TGTGCCAGCAGTTGGGGACAGTACTATGGCTACACCTTC. This translates into CASSWGQYYGYTF.